This T cell receptor beta chain was retrieved from a study of graft-versus-host responses after intestinal transplantation. Findings of the study overall: Detected in recipient marrow were GvH clones, some of which were first observed in ileum or blood. The highest levels of circulating GvH clones went along with early declines in HvG clones after transplant.

CDR1 is LGHNA, CDR2 YSLEER, per germline. The ends lost 0 bases at V and 3 bases at J; junction bases unmatched: 5. The CDR3 length is 17 residues. Sequencing used immunoSEQ multiplex PCR; TCRdb keeps in-frame clones, though not all of them. The sample has around 87,000 clones; approximately 90% are singletons. Details on this clone: The antigen remains undetermined.

The chain is built from TRBV4-3 and TRBJ2-3; TRBD2 matches at 11 bases. This receptor was taken from a human donor who was the organ donor for an intestinal transplant. The sequencing here drew on unstimulated CD8+ T cells sorted from spleen or lymph node cells, taken before transplant. The CDR3 protein is CASSQEFRLAGTDTQYF. CDR3 bases: TGCGCCAGCAGCCAAGAGTTTCGACTAGCGGGAACAGATACGCAGTATTTT.